This entry is about one T cell receptor (beta chain). This sample is drawn from a study of neoadjuvant anti-PD-1 for oral cavity cancer. Study-level information: Patients mostly received three to four biweekly nivolumab doses at 3 mg/kg before surgery.

Clones were read by immunoSEQ multiplex PCR, and TCRdb kept only the in-frame ones, dropping some. The sample shows tens of thousands of clones, under 85% of them seen only once. Patients were newly diagnosed with stage II-IVA oral cavity squamous cell carcinoma without prior systemic or radiation treatment. The CDR3 sequence is 14 residues long. V lost 1 base to trimming and J lost 7 bases, with 10 bases between them. Germline V gene data show CDR1 as MNHEY and CDR2 as SMNVEV (reference sequence). The material sequenced was PBMCs, taken before nivolumab (anti-PD-1) treatment. The chain is built from TRBV27 and TRBJ2-2, with D tentatively TRBD2 (5 bases). This TCR derives from a person aged 35-79 years with oral cavity squamous cell carcinoma. Here the CDR3 reads CASSLYGSGGELFF. In DNA form, the CDR3 reads TGTGCCAGCAGTTTATATGGAAGCGGCGGGGAGCTGTTTTTT.